The 21 T cell receptor beta chains reported below all come from one sample, sequenced in a study of blood T cell repertoires in COVID-19. Libraries were prepared by immunoSEQ multiplex PCR; TCRdb keeps only in-frame clonotypes and omits some of them. The profile covers hundreds of thousands of clones, with 85% to 90% appearing a single time and about 1.1% taken by the ten largest. Sequencing input: PBMCs or T cells enriched from blood (not recorded which). The receptors were sampled from a man younger than 40 who had recovered from COVID-19.

The chain is built from TRBV5-1 and TRBJ2-1; possibly TRBD1 for D (5 bases). Germline V gene data show CDR1 as SGHRS and CDR2 as YFSETQ. With 0 bases removed from V and 4 bases from J, the gap between germline ends came to 14 bases. The CDR3 is made up of 16 amino acids. This chain's CDR3 is CASSLAGPQGYNEQFF. The CDR3 nucleotides read TGCGCCAGCAGCTTGGCCGGACCCCAGGGATACAATGAGCAGTTCTTC.

The chain recombines TRBV4-2 with TRBJ2-1, with a tentative D call TRBD2 (5 bases). Germline CDR1 and CDR2: LGHNA and YNFKEQ. The V end was cut by 0 bases, the J end by 11 bases, with 20 bases between. The CDR3 covers 16 residues. Written as DNA, the CDR3 is TGTGCCAGCAGCCAAGATCAAGAAGGCGGGCGGACGAAGCAGTTCTTC. Its protein product is CASSQDQEGGRTKQFF.

This chain joins TRBV29-1 and TRBJ1-2; 8 positions agree with TRBD1. CDR1 and CDR2 (germline): SQVTM, ANQGSEA. The CDR3 consists of 14 residues. V lost 6 bases to trimming and J lost 4 bases; unmatched junction nucleotides: 10. The DNA for the CDR3 is TGCAGCGTCCCCGGGACAGGAGGAACCTATGGCTACACCTTC. Its protein is CSVPGTGGTYGYTF.

In its sample, this clone was seen once. V and J are TRBV28 and TRBJ1-6; TRBD1 matches 7 bases. V lost 5 bases and J lost 6; bases outside the gene matches: 10. The CDR3 length is 16 residues. Germline V gene data show CDR1 as MDHEN and CDR2 as SYDVKM. In DNA, the CDR3 is TGTGCCAGCAGTCTGCAGGGGGGTGGGGGTAATTCACCCCTCCACTTT. This codes for CASSLQGGGGNSPLHF. The complete variable domain, with remaining parts taken from reference TRBV28 and TRBJ1-6, reads DVKVTQSSRYLVKRTGEKVFLECVQDMDHENMFWYRQDPGLGLRLIYFSYDVKMKEKGDIPEGYSVSREKKERFSLILESASTNQTSMYLCASSLQGGGGNSPLHFGNGTRLTVT.

The genes are TRBV24-1 and TRBJ2-5; a weak D match, TRBD1 (7 bases). V was shortened by 9 bases and J by 0 bases, with 10 bases between the two germline ends. The length of the CDR3 is 13 residues. Germline V gene sequence: CDR1 KGHDR, CDR2 SFDVKD. This CDR3 reads CATGGTDQETQYF. For the CDR3, the DNA is TGTGCCACCGGGGGGACAGACCAAGAGACCCAGTACTTC.

This rearrangement joins TRBV3-1 (or the pseudogene TRBV3-2) to TRBJ2-7; D possibly corresponds to TRBD2 (5 bases). The CDR3 length is 11 residues. Germline assignment: CDR1 LGHDT and CDR2 YNNKEL (reference sequence). Trimming pared 4 bases from V and 7 bases from J, leaving 8 bases between. The CDR3 sequence: CASSLEREQYF. The CDR3 DNA reads TGTGCCAGCAGCCTCGAGCGGGAGCAGTACTTC.

This chain uses TRBV30 with TRBJ1-2; TRBD1 might be the D (5 bases). CDR3 length: 11 amino acids. V was clipped by 7 bases and J by 3 bases, with 9 bases between them. The germline V gene has CDR1 GTSNPN and CDR2 SVGIG (reference sequence). The CDR3 here is CALSGYYGYTF. The CDR3 DNA sequence: TGTGCCTTGTCAGGGTACTATGGCTACACCTTC.

J is TRBJ2-7 and V is TRBV28; no reliable D call. This CDR3 has 13 residues. V shed 7 bases and J shed 6 bases, with 16 bases lying between them. Germline V gene lookup returns CDR1 MDHEN and CDR2 SYDVKM. The CDR3 is CASNLRGAAEQYF. In DNA form, the CDR3 reads TGTGCCAGCAACCTCAGAGGTGCCGCCGAGCAGTACTTC.

The chain employs TRBV19 and TRBJ1-5, with 9 bases lining up with TRBD1. Germline assignment: CDR1 LNHDA and CDR2 SQIVND (reference sequence). The CDR3 runs 13 residues. V was pared by 6 bases and J by 8 bases, with 5 bases of the junction left unmatched. The CDR3 sequence is CASSKDRGEPQHF. The DNA of the CDR3 is TGTGCCAGTAGCAAGGACAGGGGAGAGCCCCAGCATTTT.

The rearrangement joins TRBV4-1 to TRBJ2-7; 8 bases are a match to TRBD2. The germline CDR1 and CDR2 sequences are MGHRA and YSYEKL. This CDR3 contains 16 residues. V was clipped by 3 bases and J by 2 bases; unmatched bases: 9. The CDR3 region has the DNA TGCGCCAGCAGCCACCCAACAAGCGGGAGCCCCTACGAGCAGTACTTC. Translated, it gives CASSHPTSGSPYEQYF.

The V call is TRBV28, the J call TRBJ1-1, with 7 bases matching TRBD1. The germline CDR1 and CDR2 sequences are MDHEN and SYDVKM. Trimming removed 5 bases from V and 1 base from J; junction bases left unmatched: 10. The CDR3 length is 16 residues. The CDR3 coding sequence is TGTGCCAGCAGTATCGGGACAGAATTTCAGAACACTGAAGCTTTCTTT. Its protein product is CASSIGTEFQNTEAFF.

This clone has only one observation. The chain links TRBV4-1 to TRBJ1-3; 8 bases align to TRBD1. CDR1 is MGHRA, CDR2 YSYEKL, per germline. Trimming cost V 0 bases and J 4 bases; bases outside gene matches: 2. This CDR3 region has 15 residues. The CDR3 sequence is CASSQETGGGNTIYF. The CDR3 DNA follows: TGCGCCAGCAGCCAAGAAACAGGGGGGGGAAACACCATATATTTT.

This chain's CDR3 is CASSLDFRAGRYEAFF. For the CDR3, the DNA is TGTGCCAGCAGCTTAGACTTCCGGGCTGGGAGATATGAAGCTTTCTTT. The rearrangement joins TRBV11-2 to TRBJ1-1, with D unclear. V dropped 0 bases and J dropped 7 bases, with 18 bases sitting between them. This CDR3 comprises 16 residues. Looked up from germline, CDR1 is SGHAT and CDR2 is FQNNGV.

This sequence joins TRBV10-2 and TRBJ1-5, with D hard to call. CDR3 length equals 16 residues. Germline values: CDR1 WSHSY, CDR2 SAAADI. Trimming stripped 3 bases from V and 2 bases from J, with 14 bases between. DNA for the CDR3: TGCGCCAGCAGTGACTTCAGTTTGGCAGGCAATCAGCCCCAGCATTTT. The encoded protein is CASSDFSLAGNQPQHF.

The chain uses TRBV5-1 and TRBJ2-7, with a possible D match to TRBD2 (5 bases). CDR1 is SGHRS, CDR2 YFSETQ, per germline. Trimming shortened V by 6 bases and J by 2 bases, and 12 bases separated the two germline ends. The CDR3 has 13 amino acids. The CDR3 region is CASTSGTAYEQYF. The CDR3 DNA reads TGCGCCAGCACGAGCGGAACTGCCTACGAGCAGTACTTC.

Comment on this clone: This sample also contains other DNA sequences that code for the same CDR3. The V call is TRBV7-9, the J call TRBJ1-1; the match to TRBD1 covers 9 bases. Germline trimming cut 3 bases from V and 5 bases from J; bases unmatched to any gene: 4. The CDR3 is 14 residues long. Looked up from germline, CDR1 is SEHNR and CDR2 is FQNEAQ (reference sequence). In DNA form, the CDR3 reads TGTGCCAGCAGCTTGACAGGGGGAGGGACTGAAGCTTTCTTT. Protein sequence: CASSLTGGGTEAFF.

The rearrangement uses TRBV28 and TRBJ1-2, with D uncertain. This CDR3 has 11 amino acids. Germline CDR1 is MDHEN and CDR2 is SYDVKM. Trimming left V 11 bases short and J 8 bases short, with 15 bases between. CDR3 in DNA: TGTGCCGTAGCATCGGCGGGCGGCTACACCTTC. Translated, it gives CAVASAGGYTF.

V usage is TRBV9 and J usage is TRBJ2-2, with TRBD1 as a possible D gene (6 bases). V was trimmed by 4 bases and J by 0 bases, leaving 13 bases between them. CDR3 length: 16 amino acids. CDR1 is SGDLS, CDR2 YYNGEE, per germline. CDR3 sequence reads: CASSTFSGANTGELFF. In nucleotides, the CDR3 is TGTGCCAGCAGCACTTTTTCAGGGGCGAACACCGGGGAGCTGTTTTTT.

V is TRBV2 and J is TRBJ2-1; 13 nucleotides agree with TRBD2. Germline-derived CDR1 and CDR2 are SNHLY and FYNNEI. Trimming removed 5 bases from V and 7 bases from J; junction bases left unmatched: 5. The CDR3 runs to 15 residues. CDR3 in amino acids: CASSPGTSGTNEQFF. The CDR3 bases are TGTGCCAGCAGTCCCGGGACTAGCGGGACGAATGAGCAGTTCTTC.

V and J are TRBV14 and TRBJ2-7; 7 bases are a match to TRBD2. CDR1 is SGHDN and CDR2 is FVKESK in the germline V gene. CDR3 length equals 15 residues. Trimming removed 3 bases from V and 0 bases from J; junction bases left unmatched: 5. The CDR3 sequence is CASSHQWTSSYEQYF. The CDR3 region has the DNA TGTGCCAGCAGCCACCAATGGACTAGCTCCTACGAGCAGTACTTC.

The table lists this clone with a count of one. This chain joins TRBV14 and TRBJ2-1; 9 bases agree with TRBD2. Germline V gives CDR1 SGHDN, CDR2 FVKESK. V trimming: 3 bases; J trimming: 6 bases; junction bases outside the gene matches: 9. The CDR3 sequence is 16 residues long. The CDR3 loop is CASSQGLAGLGNEQFF. The CDR3 region has the DNA TGTGCCAGCAGCCAGGGGCTAGCGGGGTTAGGCAATGAGCAGTTCTTC.